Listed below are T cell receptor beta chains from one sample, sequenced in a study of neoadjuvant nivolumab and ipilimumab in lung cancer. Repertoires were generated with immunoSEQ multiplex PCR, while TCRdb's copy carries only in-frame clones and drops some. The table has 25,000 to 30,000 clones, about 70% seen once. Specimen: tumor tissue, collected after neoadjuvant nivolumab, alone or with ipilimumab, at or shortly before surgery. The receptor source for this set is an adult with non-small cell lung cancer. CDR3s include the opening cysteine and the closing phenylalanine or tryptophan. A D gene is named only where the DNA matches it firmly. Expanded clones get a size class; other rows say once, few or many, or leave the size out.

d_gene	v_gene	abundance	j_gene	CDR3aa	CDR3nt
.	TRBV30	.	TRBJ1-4	CAWSDQPWGASEKLFF	TGTGCCTGGAGTGACCAACCGTGGGGGGCCAGTGAAAAACTGTTTTTT
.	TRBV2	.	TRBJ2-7	CASNQQGDSNYEQYF	TGTGCCAGCAACCAACAGGGCGACAGTAACTACGAGCAGTACTTC
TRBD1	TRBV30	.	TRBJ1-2	CAWSDRGGGYTF	TGTGCCTGGAGTGACAGGGGAGGCGGCTACACCTTC
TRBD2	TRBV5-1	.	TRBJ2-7	CASSLDGTRGEQYF	TGCGCCAGCAGCTTGGATGGGACTAGAGGCGAGCAGTACTTC
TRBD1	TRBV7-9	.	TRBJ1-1	CASSLALGTGDTEAFF	TGTGCCAGCAGCTTAGCCCTAGGGACAGGGGACACTGAAGCTTTCTTT
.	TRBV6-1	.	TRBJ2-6	CAVGLSGANVLTF	TGTGCCGTCGGGTTATCTGGGGCCAACGTCCTGACTTTC
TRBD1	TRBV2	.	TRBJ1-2	CASSRDREGYTF	TGTGCCAGCAGTCGGGACAGGGAAGGCTACACCTTC
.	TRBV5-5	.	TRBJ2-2	CASSPISPRGTGELFF	TGTGCCAGCAGCCCGATCAGTCCCCGGGGCACCGGGGAGCTGTTTTTT
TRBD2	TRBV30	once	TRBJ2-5	CAWMRGGETQYF	TGTGCCTGGATGAGGGGAGGGGAGACCCAGTACTTC
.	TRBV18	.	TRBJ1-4	CASSPVGAEEKLFF	TGTGCCAGCTCACCTGTGGGGGCGGAGGAAAAACTGTTTTTT
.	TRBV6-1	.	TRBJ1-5	CASRLEPRNQPQHF	TGTGCCAGCAGACTCGAACCCCGGAATCAGCCCCAGCATTTT
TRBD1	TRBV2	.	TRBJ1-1	CASSNRQGAGAFF	TGTGCCAGCTCAAATCGACAGGGGGCTGGAGCTTTCTTT
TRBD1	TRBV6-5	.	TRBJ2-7	CASSYGQGGSYEQYF	TGTGCCAGCAGTTACGGACAGGGGGGATCCTACGAGCAGTACTTC
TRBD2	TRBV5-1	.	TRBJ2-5	CASSLAGGAEETQYF	TGCGCCAGCAGCTTGGCCGGGGGGGCTGAGGAGACCCAGTACTTC
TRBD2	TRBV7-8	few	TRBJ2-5	CASSLRLAGGRSQETQYF	TGTGCCAGCAGCCTAAGACTAGCGGGGGGGAGAAGCCAAGAGACCCAGTACTTC
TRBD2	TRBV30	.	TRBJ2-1	CAWSDWTGGPPYNEQFF	TGTGCCTGGAGTGATTGGACGGGGGGGCCCCCCTACAATGAGCAGTTCTTC
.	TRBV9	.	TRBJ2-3	CASSVQGNGEDTQYF	TGTGCCAGCAGCGTACAGGGGAATGGTGAAGATACGCAGTATTTT
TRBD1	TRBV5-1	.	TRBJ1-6	CASSLRPGGDNSPLHF	TGCGCCAGCAGCTTGAGGCCAGGGGGTGATAATTCACCCCTCCACTTT
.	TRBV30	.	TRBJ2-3	CAWSAGTSRRHTQYF	TGTGCCTGGAGTGCCGGGACTTCAAGAAGGCATACGCAGTATTTT
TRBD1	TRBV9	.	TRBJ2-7	CASSVTGFRDEQYF	TGTGCCAGCAGCGTGACAGGGTTTAGGGACGAGCAGTACTTC
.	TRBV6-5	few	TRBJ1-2	CASSLDSTNYGYTF	TGTGCCAGCAGCTTGGACAGTACTAACTATGGCTACACCTTC
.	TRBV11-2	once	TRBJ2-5	CASSLEGETQYF	TGTGCCAGCAGCTTAGAGGGGGAGACCCAGTACTTC
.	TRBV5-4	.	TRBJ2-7	CASSFGGFSYEQYF	TGTGCCAGCAGCTTTGGGGGATTCTCCTACGAGCAGTACTTC
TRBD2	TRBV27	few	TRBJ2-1	CASGRLAGGSSYNEQFF	TGTGCCAGCGGAAGACTAGCGGGGGGCAGCTCCTACAATGAGCAGTTCTTC
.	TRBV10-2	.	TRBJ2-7	CASSESSESSYEQYF	TGCGCCAGCAGTGAATCGAGCGAGAGCTCCTACGAGCAGTACTTC
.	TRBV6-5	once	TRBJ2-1	CAISASSSYNEQFF	TGTGCCATCTCAGCGTCAAGCTCCTACAATGAGCAGTTCTTC
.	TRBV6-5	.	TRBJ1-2	CASSYSMGYGYTF	TGTGCCAGCAGTTACTCAATGGGCTATGGCTACACCTTC
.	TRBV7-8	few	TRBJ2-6	CASSADQGYGANVLTF	TGTGCCAGCAGCGCGGACCAGGGGTACGGGGCCAACGTCCTGACTTTC
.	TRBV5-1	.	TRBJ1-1	CASSARGDGTEAFF	TGCGCCAGCAGCGCCAGGGGAGACGGCACTGAAGCTTTCTTT
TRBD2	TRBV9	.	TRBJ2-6	CASTREGSGANVLTF	TGTGCCAGCACACGGGAGGGGTCTGGGGCCAACGTCCTGACTTTC
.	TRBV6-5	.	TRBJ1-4	CASTDGRSEKLFF	TGTGCCAGCACCGATGGGCGTTCGGAAAAACTGTTTTTT